A single sample gave rise to the 21 T cell receptor beta chains below, sequenced in a study of blood T cell repertoires in COVID-19. Clones were sequenced by immunoSEQ multiplex PCR, and TCRdb holds only the in-frame ones, with some missing. The profile shows 150,000 to 200,000 clones, roughly 79% of them singletons. The specimen sequenced was peripheral blood. The receptors stem from a woman aged 80 or over with COVID-19, enrolled during active disease.

The chain employs TRBV2 and TRBJ2-1, with D uncertain. This CDR3 has 11 residues. Trimming shortened V by 6 bases and J by 4 bases, and 4 bases separated the two germline ends. Germline V gene sequence: CDR1 SNHLY, CDR2 FYNNEI. In DNA, the CDR3 is TGTGCCAGCAGGGAGTACAATGAGCAGTTCTTC. It codes for CASREYNEQFF. Together with reference TRBV2 and TRBJ2-1, the CDR3 gives the full variable domain: EPEVTQTPSHQVTQMGQEVILRCVPISNHLYFYWYRQILGQKVEFLVSFYNNEISEKSEIFDDQFSVERPDGSNFTLKIRSTKLEDSAMYFCASREYNEQFFGPGTRLTVL.

The genes are TRBV11-2 and TRBJ1-1, with D unresolved. CDR3 length equals 13 residues. V shed 1 base and J shed 1 base, with 4 bases lying between them. Looked up from germline, CDR1 is SGHAT and CDR2 is FQNNGV. The CDR3 DNA reads TGTGCCAGCAGCTTAGTCTCGAACACTGAAGCTTTCTTT. It is translated as CASSLVSNTEAFF.

V gene TRBV3-1 (or the pseudogene TRBV3-2) combines with J gene TRBJ2-4; 8 bases are shared with TRBD1. After removal of 4 bases from V and 6 bases from J, the junction contained 5 bases not matched to a gene. CDR1 is LGHDT and CDR2 is YNNKEL in the germline V gene (reference sequence). The CDR3 length is 14 residues. CDR3 in DNA: TGTGCCAGCAGCCCCGGGACAGGTGGAAACATTCAGTACTTC. The encoded protein is CASSPGTGGNIQYF.

The V gene is TRBV3-1 (or the pseudogene TRBV3-2), the J gene TRBJ1-1; TRBD1 agrees at 8 bases. V shed 0 bases, J shed 8 bases, and the junction held 2 bases outside the gene matches. Germline CDR1 is LGHDT and CDR2 is YNNKEL (reference sequence). This CDR3 is built from 13 residues. The CDR3 nucleotides read TGTGCCAGCAGCCAAGATTGGGACAGGGAAGCTTTCTTT. It encodes CASSQDWDREAFF.

V is TRBV7-6 and J is TRBJ2-3; 15 positions match TRBD2. CDR1 SGHVS and CDR2 FNYEAQ come from the germline V gene. The CDR3 has 16 residues. The trim removed 3 bases at V and 7 bases at J, leaving 5 bases unmatched. The CDR3 region is CASSLGLAGGGHTQYF. CDR3 DNA: TGTGCCAGCAGCTTGGGACTAGCGGGGGGCGGGCATACGCAGTATTTT.

J is TRBJ2-5 and V is TRBV11-2, with 9 positions matching TRBD2. CDR3 length: 16 amino acids. Germline V lookup: CDR1 SGHAT, CDR2 FQNNGV. With V trimmed by 1 base and J by 2 bases, 5 bases remained unmatched. CDR3 region: CASSLGSSGEQETQYF. The CDR3 coding sequence is TGTGCCAGCAGCTTAGGGTCTAGCGGGGAACAAGAGACCCAGTACTTC.

The chain couples TRBV5-6 to TRBJ1-1; no reliable D call. CDR3 length: 12 amino acids. Per the germline V gene, CDR1 is SGHDT and CDR2 is YYEEEE. Trimming shortened V by 0 bases and J by 8 bases, and 8 bases separated the two germline ends. The CDR3 spells CASSLGVFEAFF. CDR3 DNA: TGTGCCAGCAGCTTGGGAGTTTTCGAAGCTTTCTTT. Drawing the rest from reference TRBV5-6 and TRBJ1-1, the complete variable domain is DAGVTQSPTHLIKTRGQQVTLRCSPKSGHDTVSWYQQALGQGPQFIFQYYEEEERQRGNFPDRFSGHQFPNYSSELNVNALLLGDSALYLCASSLGVFEAFFGQGTRLTVV.

This CDR3 is CASSFGQGGQPQHF. DNA of the CDR3: TGTGCCAGCAGTTTCGGACAGGGGGGTCAGCCCCAGCATTTT. The rearrangement uses TRBV6-5 and TRBJ1-5, with 10 bases matching TRBD1. From germline, CDR1 is MNHEY and CDR2 SVGAGI. J was trimmed by 6 bases and V by 4 bases; bases with no gene match: 3. The CDR3 has 14 residues.

The chain joins TRBV7-8 to TRBJ2-2; maybe TRBD2 (5 bases). V shed 2 bases and J shed 5 bases, with 12 bases lying between them. From germline, CDR1 is SGHVS and CDR2 FQNEAQ. The CDR3 spans 15 residues. As DNA, the CDR3 is TGTGCCAGCAGCTTAAGAGGGAGTTTTACCGGGGAGCTGTTTTTT. This translates into CASSLRGSFTGELFF.

The chain combines TRBV28 with TRBJ1-1; perhaps TRBD1 as D (6 bases). The CDR3 runs to 15 residues. CDR1 and CDR2 (germline): MDHEN, SYDVKM. The V gene lost 4 bases and the J gene lost 7 bases, with 19 bases spanning the gap. CDR3 amino acids: CASSWIPTGSNEAFF. The CDR3 DNA follows: TGTGCCAGCAGTTGGATTCCTACAGGGTCGAATGAAGCTTTCTTT. Full variable domain (remainder filled in from reference TRBV28 and TRBJ1-1): DVKVTQSSRYLVKRTGEKVFLECVQDMDHENMFWYRQDPGLGLRLIYFSYDVKMKEKGDIPEGYSVSREKKERFSLILESASTNQTSMYLCASSWIPTGSNEAFFGQGTRLTVV.

The chain employs TRBV5-4 and TRBJ2-3; 10 bases line up with TRBD2. Germline lookup yields CDR1 SGHNT and CDR2 YYREEE (reference sequence). There are 14 residues in the CDR3. J gave up 4 bases and V 5 bases, and 4 bases lay outside the gene matches. CDR3 DNA sequence: TGTGCCAGCAGTCTAGCGGGGGTCGCAGATACGCAGTATTTT. It translates to CASSLAGVADTQYF.

This clone occurred a few times. The V and J genes are TRBV18 and TRBJ2-7; the match to TRBD1 covers 11 bases. The CDR3 consists of 16 residues. Germline CDR1 is KGHSH and CDR2 is LQKENI. The J segment lost 6 bases and the V segment lost 0 bases, leaving 7 bases of the junction unmatched. The CDR3 bases are TGTGCCAGCTCACCACCGCCAGGACAGGGGGCGGGCGAGCAGTACTTC. Translation gives CASSPPPGQGAGEQYF.

The V call is TRBV7-3, the J call TRBJ2-3; D is possibly TRBD2 (6 bases). V dropped 3 bases and J dropped 0 bases, with 13 bases sitting between them. The CDR3 totals 16 residues. CDR1 and CDR2 from the germline V gene are SGHTA and FQGTGA. The CDR3: CASSLTGDPSTDTQYF. As DNA, the CDR3 is TGTGCCAGCAGCTTGACGGGGGACCCTAGCACAGATACGCAGTATTTT.

This clone has a handful of counts. J is TRBJ1-4 and V is TRBV6-5; 8 bases agree with TRBD1. V lost 0 bases and J lost 11; bases outside the gene matches: 11. CDR3 length equals 16 residues. CDR1 MNHEY and CDR2 SVGAGI come from the germline V gene. CDR3 amino acids: CASSYSGQGKGSKLFF. CDR3 DNA: TGTGCCAGCAGTTACTCCGGACAGGGAAAGGGGTCTAAACTGTTTTTT.

The chain has TRBV27 and TRBJ2-5, with TRBD2 identical over 7 bases. The junction had 11 bases not matched to a gene; V was cut back by 5 bases and J by 2 bases. Germline V gene lookup returns CDR1 MNHEY and CDR2 SMNVEV (reference sequence). This CDR3 is 16 amino acids long. The CDR3 protein is CASSPSGGGWQETQYF. The CDR3 nucleotides are TGTGCCAGCAGTCCATCTGGGGGAGGGTGGCAAGAGACCCAGTACTTC.

This chain joins TRBV5-1 and TRBJ2-7; D unclear. Germline assignment: CDR1 SGHRS and CDR2 YFSETQ. V lost 1 base to trimming and J lost 3 bases, with 14 bases between them. The length of the CDR3 is 15 residues. As DNA, the CDR3 is TGCGCCAGCAGCTTGCTCGGAGCAGAAAACTACGAGCAGTACTTC. Amino acids: CASSLLGAENYEQYF.

The chain uses TRBV5-5 and TRBJ1-3, with D unresolved. Deletions cut 7 bases from V and 0 bases from J, with 14 bases between. Germline values: CDR1 SGHKS, CDR2 YYEKEE (reference sequence). CDR3 length: 15 residues. The CDR3 loop is CASLDTRASGNTIYF. The CDR3 coding sequence is TGTGCCAGCCTAGATACACGCGCCTCTGGAAACACCATATATTTT.

The chain is built from TRBV28 and TRBJ2-2; D is ambiguous. Trimming removed 6 bases at V and 6 bases at J, with 5 bases between. Looked up from germline, CDR1 is MDHEN and CDR2 is SYDVKM. The CDR3 runs 11 residues. CDR3 in amino acids: CASRIAGELFF. The CDR3 DNA reads as TGTGCCAGCAGAATAGCCGGGGAGCTGTTTTTT.

V and J are TRBV5-6 and TRBJ1-3, with D possibly matching TRBD1 (6 bases). The ends were cut back, 5 bases at V and 5 bases at J, with 17 bases in the middle. Germline-derived CDR1 and CDR2 are SGHDT and YYEEEE. This CDR3 region has 15 residues. CDR3 sequence: CASSYLGRGRNTIYF. DNA for the CDR3: TGTGCCAGCAGTTACCTTGGCAGGGGCAGAAACACCATATATTTT.

V and J are TRBV7-8 and TRBJ1-2; D unclear. V lost 1 base to trimming and J lost 8 bases, with 17 bases between them. The CDR3 totals 15 residues. The germline V gene has CDR1 SGHVS and CDR2 FQNEAQ. As DNA, the CDR3 is TGTGCCAGCAGCTTAGGGGTAACTCCGGGTCGGGGCTACACCTTC. It codes for CASSLGVTPGRGYTF.

The chain links TRBV12-3 or TRBV12-4 to TRBJ1-5; 8 bases match TRBD1. The J segment lost 6 bases and the V segment lost 6 bases, leaving 4 bases of the junction unmatched. The CDR3 is 13 residues long. In DNA, the CDR3 is TGTGCCAGCAGCCCCGACAGGGGTCAGCCCCAGCATTTT. Its protein product is CASSPDRGQPQHF.